A single sample is the source of the 27 T cell receptor beta chains below, sequenced in a study of OX40 agonist ivuxolimab in advanced cancers. Sequencing used immunoSEQ multiplex PCR; TCRdb keeps in-frame clones, though not all of them. Here the sample spans 57,000 or so clones, about four fifths being singletons. The material sequenced was CD4+ or CD8+ T cells sorted from blood, taken in a trial of the OX40 agonist ivuxolimab. The receptors derive from an adult with an advanced solid tumor such as melanoma, head and neck, liver or kidney cancer.

This clone appeared a single time. V is TRBV18 and J is TRBJ2-1; D might be TRBD2 (5 bases). V was pared by 10 bases and J by 6 bases, with 19 bases between. The CDR3 extends over 14 amino acids. Germline lookup yields CDR1 KGHSH and CDR2 LQKENI. In DNA form, the CDR3 reads TGTGCCACCCTCGAGGGAATTGTACCCAATGAGCAGTTCTTC. As protein: CATLEGIVPNEQFF.

The J gene is TRBJ1-2, the V gene TRBV19, with 10 bases matching TRBD1. The CDR3 loop spans 16 amino acids. CDR1 and CDR2 from the germline V gene are LNHDA and SQIVND (reference sequence). The ends lost 4 bases at V and 4 bases at J; junction bases unmatched: 9. The CDR3 DNA reads TGTGCCAGTAGTACCCCTGACAGGGGGCTTTTCTATGGCTACACCTTC. It encodes CASSTPDRGLFYGYTF. The whole variable domain, remainder taken from reference TRBV19 and TRBJ1-2, is DGGITQSPKYLFRKEGQNVTLSCEQNLNHDAMYWYRQDPGQGLRLIYYSQIVNDFQKGDIAEGYSVSREKKESFPLTVTSAQKNPTAFYLCASSTPDRGLFYGYTFGSGTRLTVV.

The chain recombines TRBV7-2 with TRBJ2-1; D perhaps matches TRBD2 (6 bases). Trimming took off 0 bases at V and 3 bases at J, with 9 bases between the two ends. Germline loops: CDR1 SGHTA, CDR2 FQGNSA. There are 15 residues in the CDR3. The CDR3 here is CASSLAGGNYNEQFF. The DNA for the CDR3 is TGTGCCAGCAGCTTAGCGGGGGGTAACTACAATGAGCAGTTCTTC.

The genes are TRBV7-2 and TRBJ1-2, with D maybe TRBD1 (5 bases). CDR1 is SGHTA and CDR2 is FQGNSA in the germline V gene. The CDR3 consists of 16 residues. Trimming removed 1 base from V and 0 bases from J, with 12 bases in between. CDR3 nucleotides: TGTGCCAGCAGCTTAGGAGGGACCAAGGCTAACTATGGCTACACCTTC. It specifies CASSLGGTKANYGYTF.

The genes are TRBV2 and TRBJ1-3; the D gene is possibly TRBD1 (5 bases). The CDR3 contains 14 residues. Germline V CDR1 and CDR2: SNHLY, FYNNEI. Trimming cost V 3 bases and J 3 bases, with 9 bases left between them. CDR3 protein: CASSEGPRGNTIYF. As DNA, the CDR3 is TGTGCCAGCAGTGAGGGACCCCGTGGAAACACCATATATTTT. Combining the CDR3 with reference TRBV2 and TRBJ1-3 gives the whole variable domain EPEVTQTPSHQVTQMGQEVILRCVPISNHLYFYWYRQILGQKVEFLVSFYNNEISEKSEIFDDQFSVERPDGSNFTLKIRSTKLEDSAMYFCASSEGPRGNTIYFGEGSWLTVV.

The chain recombines TRBV5-1 with TRBJ1-2, with 9 bases matching TRBD1. The ends lost 4 bases at V and 7 bases at J; junction bases unmatched: 11. Looked up from germline, CDR1 is SGHRS and CDR2 is YFSETQ. This CDR3 region has 15 residues. CDR3 region: CASSVNPQGAGGYTF. The CDR3 DNA reads TGCGCCAGCAGCGTGAACCCACAGGGGGCCGGTGGCTACACCTTC.

The V call is TRBV7-9, the J call TRBJ2-3, with 9 bases lining up with TRBD1. Germline CDR1 is SEHNR and CDR2 is FQNEAQ (reference sequence). Trimming cost V 3 bases and J 0 bases; bases outside gene matches: 4. This CDR3 is built from 16 residues. CDR3 DNA sequence: TGTGCCAGCAGCTTCACCGGGACAGGGAGCACAGATACGCAGTATTTT. Its translation is CASSFTGTGSTDTQYF. Variable domain in full (rest from reference TRBV7-9 and TRBJ2-3): DTGVSQNPRHKITKRGQNVTFRCDPISEHNRLYWYRQTLGQGPEFLTYFQNEAQLEKSRLLSDRFSAERPKGSFSTLEIQRTEQGDSAMYLCASSFTGTGSTDTQYFGPGTRLTVL.

The chain employs TRBV27 and TRBJ1-2, with D possibly matching TRBD1 (5 bases). V lost 0 bases and J 3 bases, leaving 20 bases between the germline ends. Germline loops: CDR1 MNHEY, CDR2 SMNVEV (reference sequence). This CDR3 has 18 residues. The CDR3 region is CASSLSLYTGTRDYGYTF. The CDR3 coding sequence is TGTGCCAGCAGTTTATCCCTCTACACCGGGACCAGGGACTATGGCTACACCTTC.

This rearrangement joins TRBV2 to TRBJ2-7; no firm D call. CDR3 size: 12 residues. CDR1 is SNHLY, CDR2 FYNNEI, per germline. V lost 7 bases and J 10 bases, leaving 17 bases between the germline ends. CDR3 residues: CASTPSGGEQYF. The CDR3 nucleotides are TGTGCCAGCACCCCCTCGGGTGGTGAACAGTACTTC.

The V call is TRBV11-1, the J call TRBJ2-1, with D possibly TRBD1 on 5 matching bases. CDR1 SGHAT and CDR2 FQDESV come from the germline V gene (reference sequence). Trimming took 6 bases from V and 10 from J, leaving 13 bases between them. This CDR3 has 12 amino acids. The CDR3: CASRRTGWEQFF. CDR3 nucleotide sequence: TGTGCCAGCAGGCGAACAGGATGGGAGCAGTTCTTC.

The sample holds a few counts of this clone. The V call is TRBV4-3, the J call TRBJ1-1; D is unclear. Germline V gene lookup returns CDR1 LGHNA and CDR2 YSLEER. This CDR3 spans 13 amino acids. V was pared by 3 bases and J by 8 bases, with 13 bases between. CDR3 loop: CASSQGSDREAFF. CDR3 coding DNA: TGCGCCAGCAGCCAGGGGTCCGATCGAGAAGCTTTCTTT.

The J gene is TRBJ2-1, the V gene TRBV7-8; 13 bases fit TRBD2. From germline, CDR1 is SGHVS and CDR2 FQNEAQ. Trimming cost V 6 bases and J 7 bases; bases outside gene matches: 9. The CDR3 loop spans 16 amino acids. Here the CDR3 reads CASRSEATSGRNEQFF. The DNA for the CDR3 is TGTGCCAGCAGGTCAGAGGCGACTAGCGGGAGGAATGAGCAGTTCTTC.

Only one count was recorded for this clone. The chain joins TRBV11-3 to TRBJ2-7; 7 nucleotides agree with TRBD1. With V trimmed by 5 bases and J by 4 bases, 5 bases remained unmatched. Germline V lookup: CDR1 SGHNT, CDR2 YENEEA. This CDR3 is 13 amino acids long. This chain's CDR3 is CASSLRDSYEQYF. In DNA form, the CDR3 reads TGTGCCAGCAGCCTACGGGACAGTTACGAGCAGTACTTC.

This chain uses TRBV19 with TRBJ1-2; D remains ambiguous. The V and J ends lost 6 bases and 4 bases respectively, with 15 bases between them. This CDR3 contains 14 residues. The V gene's germline CDR1 is LNHDA and CDR2 SQIVND (reference sequence). CDR3 protein: CASSQAGFSYGYTF. The CDR3, as DNA: TGTGCCAGTAGCCAGGCGGGTTTCAGCTATGGCTACACCTTC.

The chain links TRBV27 to TRBJ1-5; 10 bases map to TRBD1. V lost 5 bases and J lost 6; bases outside the gene matches: 4. The CDR3 extends over 14 amino acids. Germline V gene data show CDR1 as MNHEY and CDR2 as SMNVEV (reference sequence). Here the CDR3 reads CASSATGGFQPQHF. The DNA for the CDR3 is TGTGCCAGCAGTGCGACAGGGGGCTTTCAGCCCCAGCATTTT.

This sequence joins TRBV4-1 and TRBJ2-7; D gene unclear. CDR3 length equals 13 residues. Germline V gene data show CDR1 as MGHRA and CDR2 as YSYEKL. V lost 0 bases and J 9 bases, leaving 12 bases between the germline ends. The CDR3 DNA follows: TGCGCCAGCAGCCAAGATCCCCAGGCCTGGCAGTACTTC. As protein: CASSQDPQAWQYF.

This clone was found a few times. The chain links TRBV28 to TRBJ1-2; D remains unclear. V lost 3 bases, J lost 8 bases, and 10 bases lay in between. The CDR3 contains 12 residues. Germline CDR1 MDHEN, CDR2 SYDVKM. The CDR3 sequence is CASSLAGKGYTF. Written as DNA, the CDR3 is TGTGCCAGCAGTTTGGCCGGCAAGGGCTACACCTTC.

The J gene is TRBJ1-1, the V gene TRBV15, with D maybe TRBD1 (5 bases). From germline, CDR1 is LNHNV and CDR2 YYDKDF (reference sequence). V was clipped by 5 bases and J by 1 base, with 17 bases between them. The CDR3 contains 16 residues. The CDR3, as DNA: TGTGCCACCAGCCCCGACGTGGGGGTGGAGAACACTGAAGCTTTCTTT. Protein sequence: CATSPDVGVENTEAFF.

V and J are TRBV11-3 and TRBJ2-3, with TRBD2 identical over 13 bases. V shed 5 bases and J 2 bases; nucleotides not matched to a gene: 4. The CDR3 has 16 amino acids. The germline CDR1 and CDR2 sequences are SGHNT and YENEEA. CDR3 sequence (DNA): TGTGCCAGCAGCACGGGACTAGCGGGACACACAGATACGCAGTATTTT. Residues: CASSTGLAGHTDTQYF.

This chain joins TRBV2 and TRBJ2-5; D uncertain. Germline lookup yields CDR1 SNHLY and CDR2 FYNNEI. The V end lost 5 bases, the J end lost 3 bases, and 7 bases lay between the germline ends. The CDR3 has 12 residues. CDR3 sequence reads: CASSPVEETQYF. CDR3 nucleotide sequence: TGTGCCAGCAGTCCGGTAGAAGAGACCCAGTACTTC.

This clone was counted once. The chain links TRBV28 to TRBJ1-4, with D possibly matching TRBD1 (6 bases). The V gene lost 10 bases and the J gene lost 5 bases, with 14 bases spanning the gap. The CDR3 sequence is 13 residues long. Looked up from germline, CDR1 is MDHEN and CDR2 is SYDVKM. In nucleotides, the CDR3 is TGTGCCACAGAACAGGGCCGAAATGAAAAACTGTTTTTT. This translates into CATEQGRNEKLFF.

The chain uses TRBV29-1 and TRBJ2-3; weak D call: TRBD2 (6 bases). Trimming stripped 2 bases from V and 6 bases from J, with 18 bases between. The V gene's germline CDR1 is SQVTM and CDR2 ANQGSEA. The length of the CDR3 is 15 residues. CDR3 bases: TGCAGCGTTGAAAGGGACTCCGGGACCTGGGATACGCAGTATTTT. It specifies CSVERDSGTWDTQYF.

The chain recombines TRBV6-5 with TRBJ2-7; 7 nucleotides agree with TRBD1. The germline gives CDR1 MNHEY, CDR2 SVGAGI. Trimming took 0 bases from V and 3 from J; bases not matched to a gene: 2. The CDR3 length is 14 residues. The CDR3 DNA is TGTGCCAGCAGTTACTCCGGGACAGTCTACGAGCAGTACTTC. As protein: CASSYSGTVYEQYF.

The genes are TRBV10-3 and TRBJ2-5, with D possibly TRBD1 on 5 matching bases. The V end was cut by 0 bases, the J end by 4 bases, with 9 bases between. CDR1 is ENHRY, CDR2 SYGVKD, per germline. The CDR3 spans 14 residues. The CDR3 loop reads CAISESRGRETQYF. The DNA of the CDR3 is TGTGCCATCAGTGAGTCAAGGGGCCGAGAGACCCAGTACTTC.

V and J are TRBV28 and TRBJ1-5; TRBD1 might be the D (5 bases). V lost 3 bases and J 4 bases, leaving 10 bases between the germline ends. Germline-derived CDR1 and CDR2 are MDHEN and SYDVKM. CDR3 length: 14 residues. CDR3 residues: CASSLPGENQPQHF. CDR3 DNA: TGTGCCAGCAGTTTGCCGGGGGAGAATCAGCCCCAGCATTTT.

The rearrangement joins TRBV28 to TRBJ2-2; D gene uncertain. The CDR3 sequence is 13 residues long. The ends were cut back, 3 bases at V and 4 bases at J, with 6 bases in the middle. Germline assignment: CDR1 MDHEN and CDR2 SYDVKM. The CDR3 nucleotides are TGTGCCAGCAGTTTGAGCGCCACCGGGGAGCTGTTTTTT. Protein product: CASSLSATGELFF. The variable domain in full, with the rest retrieved from reference TRBV28 and TRBJ2-2, is DVKVTQSSRYLVKRTGEKVFLECVQDMDHENMFWYRQDPGLGLRLIYFSYDVKMKEKGDIPEGYSVSREKKERFSLILESASTNQTSMYLCASSLSATGELFFGEGSRLTVL.

The chain employs TRBV28 and TRBJ1-5, with 9 bases aligning to TRBD1. Germline assignment: CDR1 MDHEN and CDR2 SYDVKM. Germline trimming cut 6 bases from V and 3 bases from J; bases unmatched to any gene: 12. This CDR3 comprises 17 residues. The CDR3 reads CASSPGYRGPLNQPQHF. CDR3 DNA: TGTGCCAGCAGCCCAGGCTACAGGGGGCCTCTCAATCAGCCCCAGCATTTT.